What follows are 10 T cell receptor beta chains derived from one specimen sequenced in a study of blood T cells in healthy people across ages. Through a sample-barcoded 5' primer and a J-beta primer mix, a second PCR was run for 7 to 11 cycles. Each CDR3 protein is one row after TCRdb ran MiXCR on the 5' RACE reads. The repertoire includes around 400,000 distinct CDR3 sequences, roughly half of them detected once, and under 65% sits in the top ten. The specimen was blood. The receptor set was obtained from a man aged 55 to 70 in good health.

The V gene is TRBV7-2, the J gene TRBJ2-2; the match to TRBD2 covers 8 bases. Germline-derived CDR1 and CDR2 are SGHTA and FQGNSA. There are 16 residues in the CDR3. Germline trimming cut 2 bases from V and 3 bases from J; bases unmatched to any gene: 5. Written as DNA, the CDR3 is TGTGCCAGCAGCTTAAATCTAGCGGGCTACACCGGGGAGCTGTTTTTT. This codes for CASSLNLAGYTGELFF. The variable domain in full, with the rest retrieved from reference TRBV7-2 and TRBJ2-2, is GAGVSQSPSNKVTEKGKDVELRCDPISGHTALYWYRQSLGQGLEFLIYFQGNSAPDKSGLPSDRFSAERTGGSVSTLTIQRTQQEDSAVYLCASSLNLAGYTGELFFGEGSRLTVL.

CDR3 DNA sequence: TGTGCCAGCAGTTTAAGGGGAGAAGAGACCCAGTACTTC. This encodes CASSLRGEETQYF. This chain connects TRBV27 to TRBJ2-5; D possibly uses TRBD1 or TRBD2 (5 bases each). CDR3 length: 13 residues. V was trimmed by 2 bases and J by 3 bases, leaving 7 bases between them. Germline lookup yields CDR1 MNHEY and CDR2 SMNVEV (reference sequence).

The sample holds a few counts of this clonotype. The CDR3 DNA reads as TGTGCCAGCAGTAACAATCGGGGACAGGGCTCCTACAATGAGCAGTTCTTC. Translated, it gives CASSNNRGQGSYNEQFF. The chain recombines TRBV7-3 with TRBJ2-1; 9 bases fit TRBD1. CDR3 length: 17 amino acids. CDR1 SGHTA and CDR2 FQGTGA come from the germline V gene. Trimming cost V 6 bases and J 0 bases; bases outside gene matches: 9.

A single count supports this clonotype. The J gene is TRBJ2-3, the V gene TRBV6-6, with 9 bases matching TRBD1. The CDR3 contains 14 residues. Trimming took 11 bases from V and 1 from J; bases not matched to a gene: 7. Germline CDR1 and CDR2: MNHNY and SVGAGI (reference sequence). The CDR3 spells CAVNRGLGTDTQYF. The DNA of the CDR3 is TGTGCCGTTAACAGGGGGCTTGGCACAGATACGCAGTATTTT.

This clonotype was counted between two and nine times. The chain joins TRBV12-3 or TRBV12-4 to TRBJ2-1; D unresolved. V gave up 6 bases and J gave up 2 bases, with 14 bases separating them. This CDR3 is built from 15 residues. DNA for the CDR3: TGTGCCAGCAGCAGACCCCCGATGGCCTACAATGAGCAGTTCTTC. Translation gives CASSRPPMAYNEQFF.

The chain is built from TRBV19 and TRBJ1-4, with D tentatively TRBD1 (6 bases). CDR1 and CDR2 (germline): LNHDA, SQIVND (reference sequence). Trimming shortened V by 6 bases and J by 2 bases, and 13 bases separated the two germline ends. The CDR3 spans 15 residues. The chain's CDR3 is CASSLQQGTNEKLFF. The CDR3, as DNA: TGTGCCAGTAGCCTACAGCAGGGGACTAATGAAAAACTGTTTTTT. The whole variable domain, remainder taken from reference TRBV19 and TRBJ1-4, is DGGITQSPKYLFRKEGQNVTLSCEQNLNHDAMYWYRQDPGQGLRLIYYSQIVNDFQKGDIAEGYSVSREKKESFPLTVTSAQKNPTAFYLCASSLQQGTNEKLFFGSGTQLSVL.

This clonotype was seen only a few times. The rearrangement links TRBV20-1 to TRBJ2-3; TRBD1 is a possible D gene (6 bases). Trimming cost V 8 bases and J 8 bases, with 17 bases left between them. CDR1 and CDR2 (germline): DFQATT, SNEGSKA (reference sequence). The CDR3 extends over 12 amino acids. CDR3 residues: CSTRPGVGTQYF. In nucleotides, the CDR3 is TGCAGTACACGTCCAGGGGTTGGTACGCAGTATTTT.

The chain uses TRBV29-1 and TRBJ2-7; D is perhaps TRBD1 (5 bases). The CDR3 is 13 amino acids. The germline V and J ends were trimmed by 4 bases and 0 bases, with 10 bases remaining between them. The V gene's germline CDR1 is SQVTM and CDR2 ANQGSEA. CDR3 DNA: TGCAGCGTTGCTGAGACAGCCTCCTACGAGCAGTACTTC. Protein sequence: CSVAETASYEQYF.

The chain combines TRBV12-3 or TRBV12-4 with TRBJ1-4; D remains ambiguous. V was clipped by 6 bases and J by 4 bases, with 12 bases between them. The CDR3 extends over 14 amino acids. The CDR3 spells CASSSGLGNEKLFF. In DNA form, the CDR3 reads TGTGCCAGCAGCTCGGGGTTGGGTAATGAAAAACTGTTTTTT.

This clonotype was found a few times. CDR3 bases: TGTGCCAGCATCGCAAGTGGGGTTAGCTACACCTTC. Its protein is CASIASGVSYTF. This chain joins TRBV6-6 and TRBJ1-2; no clear D. This CDR3 contains 12 residues. With 7 bases removed from V and 9 bases from J, the gap between germline ends came to 15 bases. The germline CDR1 and CDR2 sequences are MNHNY and SVGAGI (reference sequence).